A selection of T cell receptor beta chains follows, all from one sample in a study of beta chain features in type 1 diabetes. Sequencing used immunoSEQ multiplex PCR; TCRdb keeps in-frame clones, though not all of them. The table lists a few hundred thousand clones, 10% to 15% of them singletons, with 0.0095% to 0.013% in the top ten. What was sequenced was naive CD4+ T cells from blood. These receptors were taken from a young woman with type 1 diabetes. Both conserved end residues are part of each CDR3. The D gene is left open where the match is weak. Size tells how often a clone was seen (once, few, many) or the class of an expanded clone, and some rows leave it out.

v_gene,d_gene,j_gene,abundance,CDR3nt,CDR3aa
TRBV25-1,NA,TRBJ2-4,NA,TGTGCCAGCAGTGAATCCTGGCGGGGTTCGAACATTCAGTACTTC,CASSESWRGSNIQYF
TRBV11-3,NA,TRBJ2-1,few,TGTGCCAGCAGCCCAGGGAATTACAATGAGCAGTTCTTC,CASSPGNYNEQFF
TRBV28,NA,TRBJ1-5,NA,TGTGCCAGCAGTTTATCAATTCAGCCCCAGCATTTT,CASSLSIQPQHF
TRBV7-2,NA,TRBJ2-7,few,TGTGCCAGCAGCCCTCAGGGCGGTTACGAGCAGTACTTC,CASSPQGGYEQYF
TRBV29-1,NA,TRBJ1-2,few,TGCAGCGTCCTTGCGGACACCACTAACTATGGCTACACCTTC,CSVLADTTNYGYTF
TRBV6-5,TRBD1,TRBJ2-5,few,TGTGCCAGCATTGCAGGGGGAGAGACCCAGTACTTC,CASIAGGETQYF
TRBV13,TRBD1,TRBJ1-2,NA,TGTGCCAGCAGCCGCGAGGGGGCGCGGGTCTATGGCTACACCTTC,CASSREGARVYGYTF
TRBV7-9,NA,TRBJ1-1,NA,TGTGCCAGCAGCTTAGTTGTCACAGAGAACACTGAAGCTTTCTTT,CASSLVVTENTEAFF
TRBV4-1,NA,TRBJ1-3,NA,TGCGCCAGCAGCCTCCAATCTGGAAACACCATATATTTT,CASSLQSGNTIYF
TRBV13,NA,TRBJ1-4,NA,TGTGCCAGCAGCTCTCGACATACTACTAATGAAAAACTGTTTTTT,CASSSRHTTNEKLFF
TRBV18,NA,TRBJ1-1,NA,TGTGCCAGCTCACCAGGGCTTGGGGCTTTCTTT,CASSPGLGAFF
TRBV7-3,TRBD1,TRBJ2-3,NA,TGTGCCAGCAGCCGAGGGGGCAGGGTCGCTTCAGATACGCAGTATTTT,CASSRGGRVASDTQYF
TRBV11-2,NA,TRBJ1-5,NA,TGTGCCAGCAGCTTAGGTCTCGGTCAGCCCCAGCATTTT,CASSLGLGQPQHF
TRBV19,NA,TRBJ2-3,NA,TGTGCCAGTAGTACGGGGGACTCCCGGGATACGCAGTATTTT,CASSTGDSRDTQYF
TRBV29-1,NA,TRBJ1-2,NA,TGCAGCGTCCACGGGGGTAACTATGGCTACACCTTC,CSVHGGNYGYTF
TRBV7-8,NA,TRBJ2-6,few,TGTGCCAGCAGCTTACCCACCGGGACAATTACCTCTGGGGCCAACGTCCTGACTTTC,CASSLPTGTITSGANVLTF
TRBV19,NA,TRBJ1-5,few,TGTGCCAGTAGTATCACGAGGAATCAGCCCCAGCATTTT,CASSITRNQPQHF
TRBV4-2,NA,TRBJ1-3,few,TGTGCCAGCAGCCAAGCGACTAATACAAGGAACACCATATATTTT,CASSQATNTRNTIYF
TRBV6-5,TRBD1,TRBJ1-6,NA,TGTGCCAGCAGCCGGGACAGGGGCTATAATTCACCCCTCCACTTT,CASSRDRGYNSPLHF
TRBV7-2,TRBD1,TRBJ1-2,few,TGTGCCAGCAGCACGGGACAGGGTGGCTACACCTTC,CASSTGQGGYTF
TRBV11-2,NA,TRBJ2-7,few,TGTGCCAGCAGCTTCTCGCAGGGGTACGAGCAGTACTTC,CASSFSQGYEQYF
TRBV5-1,NA,TRBJ1-1,few,TGCGCCAGCAGCTTGGATACAGCCGGGGACACTGAAGCTTTCTTT,CASSLDTAGDTEAFF
TRBV29-1,TRBD1,TRBJ1-6,NA,TGCAGCCTACCAGGGGGGCAGGGGGATTCACCCCTCCACTTT,CSLPGGQGDSPLHF
TRBV5-4,NA,TRBJ2-7,NA,TGTGCCAGCAGCTTGAATGAGAACGAGCAGTACTTC,CASSLNENEQYF
TRBV7-2,NA,TRBJ1-1,few,TGTGCCAGCAGCTTAGTAGGGGGTGAAGCTTTCTTT,CASSLVGGEAFF
TRBV7-2,NA,TRBJ2-5,NA,TGTGCCAGCAGCTTTTCAGGGCAAGAGACCCAGTACTTC,CASSFSGQETQYF
TRBV7-2,TRBD1,TRBJ1-4,once,TGTGCCAGCAGCTTAGCCACAGGGGGAGGTGCAGAAAAACTGTTTTTT,CASSLATGGGAEKLFF
TRBV6-6,NA,TRBJ2-3,NA,TGTGCCAGCAGCCGATGGGACTTTTACACAGATACGCAGTATTTT,CASSRWDFYTDTQYF
TRBV18,TRBD1,TRBJ2-7,NA,TGTGCCAGCTCGGGGCGGACAGGGGTCGAGCAGCAGTACTTC,CASSGRTGVEQQYF
TRBV5-1,NA,TRBJ2-3,few,TGCGCCAGCAGCTTGGGCGGGATCACAGATACGCAGTATTTT,CASSLGGITDTQYF
TRBV9,TRBD2,TRBJ2-7,few,TGTGCCAGCAGCGGGACTAGCGGTCCCCCCTACGAGCAGTACTTC,CASSGTSGPPYEQYF
TRBV4-3,NA,TRBJ2-1,few,TGCGCCAGCAGCCTTGAAAGGAGGGCCGGTTCCGATGAGCAGTTCTTC,CASSLERRAGSDEQFF
TRBV4-3,TRBD1,TRBJ2-7,NA,TGCGCCAGCAGCCACCGACAGGGGCTGGACGAGCAGTACTTC,CASSHRQGLDEQYF
TRBV6-6,TRBD2,TRBJ2-7,NA,TGTGCCAGCGGGTACCGGGGGGATCCCTACGAGCAGTACTTC,CASGYRGDPYEQYF
TRBV28,NA,TRBJ2-7,few,TGTGCCAGCAGCCTCGGCGGGAATCTACAAGGCGAGCAGTACTTC,CASSLGGNLQGEQYF
TRBV10-3,NA,TRBJ1-1,NA,TGTGCCATCAGTGAGTCGCGGACTATGAACACTGAAGCTTTCTTT,CAISESRTMNTEAFF
TRBV6-5,TRBD1,TRBJ2-3,few,TGTGCCAGCAGTTACGAGGGTGGCAGGGGGTCACATACGCAGTATTTT,CASSYEGGRGSHTQYF